This T cell receptor (beta chain) was sequenced for a study of T cell repertoires in cytomegalovirus infection (dated by TCRdb to the late 2010s). Study-wide context: The peptide stimulations were aimed at well-studied HLA-B-restricted epitopes as well as recently identified HLA-C-restricted CMV epitopes, whose presentation resists viral immunomodulation. Donor HLA type was relevant to the analysis, because carriage of CMV infection together with the matching HLA type was indicated by public TCR beta signatures.

Sequencer: Illumina HiSeq 1500. TCRdb reran the public reads through fastp at Q25 and MiXCR, keeping productive beta chains. When rows share a CDR3 protein, they turn into one entry using the most common DNA and genes. The sample yields approximately 150,000 distinct CDR3 sequences; about 20% were counted once. The ten top clones hold roughly 25% of the sample. What the research found in general, with its limitations: The ex vivo response was dominated by HLA-C-restricted CMV-specific TCR beta clonotypes, which also provided the single most frequent clonotype in two of eight donors. In both this cohort and an independent cohort of 352 donors, the cumulative frequency of public TCR beta family members distinguished carriers of CMV infection plus the relevant HLA type.

The treatment or condition label here, explained by the study, means: in vitro stimulation with specific CMV peptide epitopes to enrich CMV-specific T cells. In the case of this clonotype: Its antigen is currently not known. No base qualities exist here, and no much larger clone lies one base off it.

Here V drops 0 bases and J drops 4 bases, and the junction holds 5 bases not matched to any gene. Measured from the cysteine to the phenylalanine, the CDR3 is 17 residues long. Of all the DNA, just the CDR3 is kept, 51 bases in frame from base 1. Looking up the germline V gene (reference sequence) yields CDR1 LNHNV and CDR2 YYDKDF. This clonotype originated in a human donor in good health (CMV status not recorded). Some clones in this sample may be carry-over from other donors' samples. The V and J genes are TRBV15 and TRBJ2-2; 10 bases in between match TRBD1. Source: CD8+ T cells from cultured PBMCs, taken from culture after CMV antigen stimulation. In nucleotide form, the sequence is TGTGCCACCAGCAGAGATGGGACAGGGGCGGTCACCGGGGAGCTGTTTTTT. Translated, it reads CATSRDGTGAVTGELFF.